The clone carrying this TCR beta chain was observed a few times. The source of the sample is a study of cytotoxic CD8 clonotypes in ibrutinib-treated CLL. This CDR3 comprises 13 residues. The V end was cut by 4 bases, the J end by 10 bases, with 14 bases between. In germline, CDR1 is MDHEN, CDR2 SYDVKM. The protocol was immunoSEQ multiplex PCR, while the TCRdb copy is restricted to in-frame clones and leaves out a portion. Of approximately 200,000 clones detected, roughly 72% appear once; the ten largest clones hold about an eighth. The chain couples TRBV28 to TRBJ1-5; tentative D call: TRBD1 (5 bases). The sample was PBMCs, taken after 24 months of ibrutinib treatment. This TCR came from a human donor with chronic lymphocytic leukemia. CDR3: CASSWGGPRPQHF. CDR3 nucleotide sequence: TGTGCCAGCAGTTGGGGGGGACCTCGCCCCCAGCATTTT.